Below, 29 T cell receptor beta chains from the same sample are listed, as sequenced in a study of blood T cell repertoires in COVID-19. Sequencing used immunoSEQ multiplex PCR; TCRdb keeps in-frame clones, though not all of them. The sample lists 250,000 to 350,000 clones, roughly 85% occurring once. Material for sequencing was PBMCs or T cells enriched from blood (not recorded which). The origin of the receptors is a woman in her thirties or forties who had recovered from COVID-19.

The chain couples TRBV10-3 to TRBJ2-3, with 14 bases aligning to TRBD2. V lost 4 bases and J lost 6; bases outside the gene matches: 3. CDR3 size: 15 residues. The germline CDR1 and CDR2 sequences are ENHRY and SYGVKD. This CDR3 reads CAISGLAGGFDTQYF. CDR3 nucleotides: TGTGCCATCAGTGGACTAGCGGGAGGGTTTGATACGCAGTATTTT.

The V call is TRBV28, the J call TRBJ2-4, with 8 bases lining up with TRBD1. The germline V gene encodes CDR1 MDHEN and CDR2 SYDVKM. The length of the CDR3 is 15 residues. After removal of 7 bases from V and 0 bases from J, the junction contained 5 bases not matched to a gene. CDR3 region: CASNGQGLAKNIQYF. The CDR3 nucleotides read TGTGCCAGCAACGGACAGGGTCTAGCCAAAAACATTCAGTACTTC.

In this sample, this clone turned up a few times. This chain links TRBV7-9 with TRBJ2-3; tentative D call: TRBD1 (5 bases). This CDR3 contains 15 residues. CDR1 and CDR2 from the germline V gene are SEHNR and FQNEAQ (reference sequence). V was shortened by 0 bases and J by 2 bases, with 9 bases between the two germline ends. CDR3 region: CASSLALGVTDTQYF. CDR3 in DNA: TGTGCCAGCAGCTTAGCATTAGGGGTCACAGATACGCAGTATTTT.

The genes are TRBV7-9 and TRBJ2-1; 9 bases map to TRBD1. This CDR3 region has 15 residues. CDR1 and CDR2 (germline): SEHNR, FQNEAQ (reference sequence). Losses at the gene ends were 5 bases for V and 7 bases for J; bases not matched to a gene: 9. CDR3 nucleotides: TGTGCCAGCAGCCCTAACAGGGGGCCAGGAAATGAGCAGTTCTTC. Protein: CASSPNRGPGNEQFF.

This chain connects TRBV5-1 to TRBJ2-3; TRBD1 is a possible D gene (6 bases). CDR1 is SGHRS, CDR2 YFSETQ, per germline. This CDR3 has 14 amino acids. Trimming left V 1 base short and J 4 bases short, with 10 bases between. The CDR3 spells CASSLLQGADTQYF. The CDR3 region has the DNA TGCGCCAGCAGCTTGTTACAGGGAGCAGATACGCAGTATTTT.

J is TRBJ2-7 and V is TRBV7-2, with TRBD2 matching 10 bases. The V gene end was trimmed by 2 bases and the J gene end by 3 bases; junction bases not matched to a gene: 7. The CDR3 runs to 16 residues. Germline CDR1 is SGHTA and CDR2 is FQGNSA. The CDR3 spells CASSLYRTSGSYEQYF. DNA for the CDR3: TGTGCCAGCAGCTTATACCGGACTAGCGGAAGCTACGAGCAGTACTTC.

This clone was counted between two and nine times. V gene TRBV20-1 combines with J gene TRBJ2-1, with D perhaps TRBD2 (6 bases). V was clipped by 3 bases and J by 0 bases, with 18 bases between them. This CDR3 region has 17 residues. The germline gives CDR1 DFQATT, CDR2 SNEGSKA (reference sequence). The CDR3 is CSASQIERASSYNEQFF. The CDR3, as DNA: TGCAGTGCTAGTCAAATAGAGCGGGCAAGCTCCTACAATGAGCAGTTCTTC.

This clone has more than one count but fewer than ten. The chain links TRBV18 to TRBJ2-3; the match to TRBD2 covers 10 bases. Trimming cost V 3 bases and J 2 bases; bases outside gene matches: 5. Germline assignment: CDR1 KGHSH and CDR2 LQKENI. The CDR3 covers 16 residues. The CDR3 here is CASSPRTSGNTDTQYF. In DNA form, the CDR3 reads TGTGCCAGCTCACCGCGGACTAGCGGTAACACAGATACGCAGTATTTT.

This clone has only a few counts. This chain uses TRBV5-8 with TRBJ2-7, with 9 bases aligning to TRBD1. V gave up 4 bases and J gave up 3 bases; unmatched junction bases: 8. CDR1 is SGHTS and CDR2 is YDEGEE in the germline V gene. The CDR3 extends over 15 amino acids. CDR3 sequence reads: CASSSTGTGFYEQYF. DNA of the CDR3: TGTGCCAGCAGCAGCACCGGGACAGGGTTCTACGAGCAGTACTTC.

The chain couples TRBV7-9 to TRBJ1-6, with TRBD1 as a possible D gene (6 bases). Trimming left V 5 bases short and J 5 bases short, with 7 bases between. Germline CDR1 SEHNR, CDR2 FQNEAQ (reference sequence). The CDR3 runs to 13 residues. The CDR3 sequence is CASSGQNNSPLHF. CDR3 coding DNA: TGTGCCAGCAGCGGACAGAATAATTCACCCCTCCACTTT.

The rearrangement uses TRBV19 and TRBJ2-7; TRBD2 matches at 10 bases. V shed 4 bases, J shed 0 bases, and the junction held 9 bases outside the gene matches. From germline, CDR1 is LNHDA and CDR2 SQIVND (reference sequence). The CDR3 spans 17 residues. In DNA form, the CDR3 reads TGTGCCAGTAGTACTAGCGGGAGTCAGGGGAGCTCCTACGAGCAGTACTTC. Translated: CASSTSGSQGSSYEQYF.

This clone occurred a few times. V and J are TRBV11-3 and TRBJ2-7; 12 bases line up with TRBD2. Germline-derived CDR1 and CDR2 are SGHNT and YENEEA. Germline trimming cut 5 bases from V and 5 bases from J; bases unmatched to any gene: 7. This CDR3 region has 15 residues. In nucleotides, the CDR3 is TGTGCCAGCAGCAACCGTCTAGCGGGAGGGCACGAGCAGTACTTC. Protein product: CASSNRLAGGHEQYF.

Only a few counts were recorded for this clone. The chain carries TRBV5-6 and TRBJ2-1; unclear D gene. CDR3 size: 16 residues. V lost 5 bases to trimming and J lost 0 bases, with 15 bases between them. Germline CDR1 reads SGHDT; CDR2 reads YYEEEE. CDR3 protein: CASRLVREASYNEQFF. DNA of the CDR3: TGTGCCAGCAGGCTAGTGCGTGAAGCCTCCTACAATGAGCAGTTCTTC.

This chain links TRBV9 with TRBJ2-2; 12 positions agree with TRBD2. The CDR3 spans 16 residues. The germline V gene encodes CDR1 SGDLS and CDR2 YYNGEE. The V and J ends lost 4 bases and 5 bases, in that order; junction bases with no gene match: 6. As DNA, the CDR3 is TGTGCCAGCAGCCTGGGACTAGCGGGTTATACCGGGGAGCTGTTTTTT. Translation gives CASSLGLAGYTGELFF.

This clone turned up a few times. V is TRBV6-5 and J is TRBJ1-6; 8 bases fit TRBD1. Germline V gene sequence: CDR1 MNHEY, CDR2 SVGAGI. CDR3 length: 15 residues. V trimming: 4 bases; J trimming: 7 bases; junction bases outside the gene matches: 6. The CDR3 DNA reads TGTGCCAGCAGTTCCGTTACAGGGGGGAATTCACCCCTCCACTTT. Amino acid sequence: CASSSVTGGNSPLHF.

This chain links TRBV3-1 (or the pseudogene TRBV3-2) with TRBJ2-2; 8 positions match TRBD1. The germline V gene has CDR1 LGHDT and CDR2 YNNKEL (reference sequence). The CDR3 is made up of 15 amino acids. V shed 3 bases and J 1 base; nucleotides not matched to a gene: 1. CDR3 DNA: TGTGCCAGCAGCCACGACAGGGGGAACACCGGGGAGCTGTTTTTT. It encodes CASSHDRGNTGELFF.

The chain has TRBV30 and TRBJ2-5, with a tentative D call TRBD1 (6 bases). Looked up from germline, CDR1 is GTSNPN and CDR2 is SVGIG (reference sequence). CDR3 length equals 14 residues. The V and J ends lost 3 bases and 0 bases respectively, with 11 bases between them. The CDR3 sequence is CAWSKQGNQETQYF. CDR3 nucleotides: TGTGCCTGGAGCAAACAGGGAAACCAAGAGACCCAGTACTTC.

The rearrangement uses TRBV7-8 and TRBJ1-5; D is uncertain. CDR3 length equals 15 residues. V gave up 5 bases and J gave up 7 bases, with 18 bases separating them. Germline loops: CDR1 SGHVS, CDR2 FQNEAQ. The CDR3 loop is CASSPMGVGYQPQHF. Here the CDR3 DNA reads TGTGCCAGCAGCCCCATGGGAGTAGGGTACCAGCCCCAGCATTTT.

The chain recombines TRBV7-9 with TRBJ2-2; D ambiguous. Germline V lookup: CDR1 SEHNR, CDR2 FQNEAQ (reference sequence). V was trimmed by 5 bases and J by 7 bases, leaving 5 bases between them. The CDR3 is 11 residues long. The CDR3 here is CASSPLGELFF. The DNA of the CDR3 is TGTGCCAGCAGCCCCCTCGGGGAGCTGTTTTTT.

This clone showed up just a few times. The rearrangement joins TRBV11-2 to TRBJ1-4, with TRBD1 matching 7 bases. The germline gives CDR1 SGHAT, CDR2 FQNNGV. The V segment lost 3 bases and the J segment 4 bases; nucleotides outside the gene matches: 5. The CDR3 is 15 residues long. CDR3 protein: CASSFNYRGNEKLFF. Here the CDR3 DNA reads TGTGCCAGCAGCTTTAACTACAGGGGTAATGAAAAACTGTTTTTT.

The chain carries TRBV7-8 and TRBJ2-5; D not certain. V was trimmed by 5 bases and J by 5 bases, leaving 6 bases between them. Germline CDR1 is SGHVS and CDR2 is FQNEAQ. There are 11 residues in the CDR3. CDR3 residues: CASSPAETQYF. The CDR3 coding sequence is TGTGCCAGCAGCCCCGCGGAGACCCAGTACTTC.

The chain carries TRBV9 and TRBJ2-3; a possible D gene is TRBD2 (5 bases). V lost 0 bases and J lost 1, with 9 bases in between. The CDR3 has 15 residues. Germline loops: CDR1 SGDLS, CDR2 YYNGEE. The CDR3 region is CASSVGGYRTDTQYF. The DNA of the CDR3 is TGTGCCAGCAGCGTAGGAGGGTACCGCACAGATACGCAGTATTTT.

In nucleotides, the CDR3 is TGTGCCAGCAGCTTAGAGAGGCCCCGGAACACTGAAGCTTTCTTT. Its translation: CASSLERPRNTEAFF. This chain connects TRBV7-2 to TRBJ1-1; D unclear. CDR1 is SGHTA, CDR2 FQGNSA, per germline. This CDR3 spans 15 amino acids. V dropped 1 base and J dropped 1 base, with 10 bases sitting between them. Full variable domain (remainder filled in from reference TRBV7-2 and TRBJ1-1): GAGVSQSPSNKVTEKGKDVELRCDPISGHTALYWYRQSLGQGLEFLIYFQGNSAPDKSGLPSDRFSAERTGGSVSTLTIQRTQQEDSAVYLCASSLERPRNTEAFFGQGTRLTVV.

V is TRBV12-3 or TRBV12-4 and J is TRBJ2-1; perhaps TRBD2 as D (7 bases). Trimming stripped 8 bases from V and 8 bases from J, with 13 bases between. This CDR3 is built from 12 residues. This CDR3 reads CASSRGRDEQFF. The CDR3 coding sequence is TGTGCCAGCTCTAGGGGGAGGGATGAGCAGTTCTTC.

The CDR3 sequence: CASSPRGPYEQYF. The CDR3 DNA follows: TGTGCCAGCTCACCGCGGGGGCCATACGAGCAGTACTTC. The V gene is TRBV18, the J gene TRBJ2-7; D perhaps matches TRBD2 (7 bases). CDR3 size: 13 residues. Per the germline V gene, CDR1 is KGHSH and CDR2 is LQKENI. The V end lost 3 bases, the J end lost 4 bases, and 10 bases lay between the germline ends.

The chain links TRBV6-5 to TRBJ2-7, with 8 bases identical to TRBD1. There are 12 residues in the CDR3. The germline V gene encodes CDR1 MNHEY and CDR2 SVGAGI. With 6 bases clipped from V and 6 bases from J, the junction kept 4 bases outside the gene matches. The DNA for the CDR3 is TGTGCCAGCAGGGACAGGGCCGGCGAGCAGTACTTC. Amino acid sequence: CASRDRAGEQYF.

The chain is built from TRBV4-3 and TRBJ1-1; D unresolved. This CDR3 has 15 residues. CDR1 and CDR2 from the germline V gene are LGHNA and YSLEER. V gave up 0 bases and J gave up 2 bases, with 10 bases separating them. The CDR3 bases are TGCGCCAGCAGCCAAGAGAGAACGGTAAACACTGAAGCTTTCTTT. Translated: CASSQERTVNTEAFF.

CDR3 DNA sequence: TGTGCCATCAGGGGGGACTTAAGCTCCTACAATGAGCAGTTCTTC. Its protein is CAIRGDLSSYNEQFF. The chain joins TRBV10-3 to TRBJ2-1; D is perhaps TRBD2 (6 bases). Trimming shortened V by 6 bases and J by 0 bases, and 12 bases separated the two germline ends. The germline CDR1 and CDR2 sequences are ENHRY and SYGVKD. The CDR3 covers 15 residues.

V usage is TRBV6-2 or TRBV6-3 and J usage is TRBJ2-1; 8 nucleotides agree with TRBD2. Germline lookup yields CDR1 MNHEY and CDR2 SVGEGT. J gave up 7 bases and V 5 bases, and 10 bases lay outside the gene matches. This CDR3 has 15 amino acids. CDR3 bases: TGTGCCAGCAGTATAGCGGGACCCTCCCGGAATGAGCAGTTCTTC. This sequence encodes CASSIAGPSRNEQFF.